This entry lists 19 T cell receptor beta chains sequenced from one sample in a study of cytomegalovirus exposure and HLA in healthy donors. Both 60 Vbeta primers and 13 Jbeta primers went into the PCR. The assay was immunoSEQ multiplex PCR, and TCRdb's table has in-frame clones only and misses some. This sample has 150,000 or so clones, with about 86% found just once. Specimen: PBMCs. These receptor sequences come from a woman younger than 35 in good health and CMV-seronegative.

The chain employs TRBV27 and TRBJ1-1, with D possibly matching TRBD1 (6 bases). The CDR3 has 13 amino acids. Trimming left V 3 bases short and J 5 bases short, with 10 bases between. Germline V CDR1 and CDR2: MNHEY, SMNVEV (reference sequence). The CDR3, as DNA: TGTGCCAGCAGTTTCACAGGGCTAACTGAAGCTTTCTTT. Translation: CASSFTGLTEAFF.

The CDR3 protein is CASSLNRVKGYTF. In nucleotides, the CDR3 is TGTGCCAGCAGTTTAAACAGGGTTAAAGGCTACACCTTC. The genes are TRBV28 and TRBJ1-2; a possible D gene is TRBD1 (6 bases). The CDR3 totals 13 residues. V shed 2 bases and J shed 8 bases, with 12 bases lying between them. Germline V gives CDR1 MDHEN, CDR2 SYDVKM.

V is TRBV28 and J is TRBJ1-2; 7 bases align to TRBD1. The V gene's germline CDR1 is MDHEN and CDR2 SYDVKM. Trimming at V came to 5 bases and at J to 7 bases, leaving 4 bases not matched to a gene. The CDR3 has 12 residues. DNA for the CDR3: TGTGCCAGCAGTACCTGGACAGGTGGCTACACCTTC. This codes for CASSTWTGGYTF.

The chain is built from TRBV28 and TRBJ1-1, with no clear D. The V gene lost 9 bases and the J gene lost 1 base, with 12 bases spanning the gap. The CDR3 is made up of 13 amino acids. Germline lookup yields CDR1 MDHEN and CDR2 SYDVKM. The CDR3: CASARRKNTEAFF. In DNA form, the CDR3 reads TGTGCCAGTGCGCGGCGGAAGAACACTGAAGCTTTCTTT. Drawing the rest from reference TRBV28 and TRBJ1-1, the complete variable domain is DVKVTQSSRYLVKRTGEKVFLECVQDMDHENMFWYRQDPGLGLRLIYFSYDVKMKEKGDIPEGYSVSREKKERFSLILESASTNQTSMYLCASARRKNTEAFFGQGTRLTVV.

This chain uses TRBV18 with TRBJ1-3, with 8 bases aligning to TRBD1. The CDR3 length is 16 residues. Trimming at V came to 2 bases and at J to 1 base, leaving 4 bases not matched to a gene. CDR1 KGHSH and CDR2 LQKENI come from the germline V gene. CDR3: CASSPLGQGSGNTIYF. The CDR3 nucleotides read TGTGCCAGCTCACCATTAGGACAGGGATCTGGAAACACCATATATTTT.

V gene TRBV7-9 combines with J gene TRBJ1-1; 10 bases map to TRBD1. CDR1 and CDR2 from the germline V gene are SEHNR and FQNEAQ (reference sequence). V was pared by 4 bases and J by 11 bases, with 10 bases of the junction left unmatched. The CDR3 is made up of 14 amino acids. This CDR3 is CASSSRDRGPVAFF. The CDR3 DNA reads as TGTGCCAGCAGCTCCAGGGACAGGGGCCCAGTCGCTTTCTTT.

This chain links TRBV7-9 with TRBJ1-2, with D possibly being TRBD1 (5 bases). Germline V gene sequence: CDR1 SEHNR, CDR2 FQNEAQ (reference sequence). V lost 3 bases to trimming and J lost 1 base, with 12 bases between them. This CDR3 comprises 15 residues. CDR3: CASSFKGTLNYGYTF. The DNA for the CDR3 is TGTGCCAGCAGCTTTAAGGGGACTCTTAACTATGGCTACACCTTC. The full variable domain, rest sourced from reference TRBV7-9 and TRBJ1-2, is DTGVSQNPRHKITKRGQNVTFRCDPISEHNRLYWYRQTLGQGPEFLTYFQNEAQLEKSRLLSDRFSAERPKGSFSTLEIQRTEQGDSAMYLCASSFKGTLNYGYTFGSGTRLTVV.

The chain couples TRBV5-6 to TRBJ1-5; 9 nucleotides align to TRBD1. The germline CDR1 and CDR2 sequences are SGHDT and YYEEEE. The CDR3 is made up of 13 amino acids. Unmatched junction bases numbered 2, after V lost 4 bases and J lost 6 bases. CDR3 sequence (DNA): TGTGCCAGCAGCGAGGACAGGGGTCAGCCCCAGCATTTT. Translating gives CASSEDRGQPQHF.

The rearrangement links TRBV10-3 to TRBJ2-7; 8 nucleotides align to TRBD2. Germline CDR1 reads ENHRY; CDR2 reads SYGVKD. This CDR3 spans 17 amino acids. J lost 0 bases, V lost 0 bases, and 7 bases had no gene match. The CDR3 sequence is CAISESHSGEYSYEQYF. The CDR3 DNA reads as TGTGCCATCAGTGAGTCGCATAGCGGGGAATACTCCTACGAGCAGTACTTC.

The chain combines TRBV6-5 with TRBJ2-5; 7 bases are a match to TRBD1. Matching the DNA end better, TRBJ2-7 makes the J call doubtful. The germline gives CDR1 MNHEY, CDR2 SVGAGI. The CDR3 spans 15 residues. CDR3 loop: CASSWDSTSTYEQYF. The CDR3 coding sequence is TGTGCCAGCAGTTGGGACAGTACTTCAACCTACGAGCAGTACTTC.

J is TRBJ1-2 and V is TRBV27; tentatively, D is TRBD1 (5 bases). Trimming pared 6 bases from V and 3 bases from J, leaving 11 bases between. The CDR3 has 13 residues. From germline, CDR1 is MNHEY and CDR2 SMNVEV (reference sequence). The CDR3 here is CASRPGTDYGYTF. CDR3 nucleotides: TGTGCCAGCAGACCCGGGACTGACTATGGCTACACCTTC.

CDR3 protein: CASSYGQGVYGYTF. CDR3 DNA sequence: TGTGCCAGCAGTTACGGACAGGGGGTCTATGGCTACACCTTC. V gene TRBV6-5 combines with J gene TRBJ1-2; 10 bases are shared with TRBD1. The J segment lost 4 bases and the V segment lost 2 bases, leaving 1 base of the junction unmatched. CDR3 length equals 14 residues. Per the germline V gene, CDR1 is MNHEY and CDR2 is SVGAGI.

The chain couples TRBV2 to TRBJ1-2, with D possibly TRBD1 on 6 matching bases. V was pared by 6 bases and J by 0 bases, with 14 bases between. Germline-derived CDR1 and CDR2 are SNHLY and FYNNEI. This CDR3 comprises 15 residues. The CDR3 loop is CASRAGGPANYGYTF. DNA of the CDR3: TGTGCCAGCAGAGCGGGGGGGCCGGCTAACTATGGCTACACCTTC. The full variable domain, rest sourced from reference TRBV2 and TRBJ1-2, is EPEVTQTPSHQVTQMGQEVILRCVPISNHLYFYWYRQILGQKVEFLVSFYNNEISEKSEIFDDQFSVERPDGSNFTLKIRSTKLEDSAMYFCASRAGGPANYGYTFGSGTRLTVV.

V gene TRBV5-1 combines with J gene TRBJ1-4; D might be TRBD1 (5 bases). With 0 bases removed from V and 6 bases from J, the gap between germline ends came to 9 bases. CDR1 is SGHRS and CDR2 is YFSETQ in the germline V gene. The CDR3 consists of 14 residues. CDR3 region: CASSLVGADEKLFF. CDR3 DNA sequence: TGCGCCAGCAGCTTGGTAGGGGCGGATGAAAAACTGTTTTTT.

This clone has a single count. CDR3 protein: CASSSGGLAGAGEQFF. Written as DNA, the CDR3 is TGTGCCAGCAGTTCGGGGGGACTAGCGGGAGCCGGTGAGCAGTTCTTC. This chain joins TRBV27 and TRBJ2-1, with 14 bases matching TRBD2. Germline V gives CDR1 MNHEY, CDR2 SMNVEV (reference sequence). V trimming: 4 bases; J trimming: 9 bases; junction bases outside the gene matches: 8. This CDR3 has 16 residues.

This chain links TRBV4-1 with TRBJ2-5; tentative D call: TRBD2 (5 bases). V lost 1 base to trimming and J lost 7 bases, with 19 bases between them. Germline V gene data show CDR1 as MGHRA and CDR2 as YSYEKL. The CDR3 covers 16 residues. CDR3 region: CASSQGLGRTPRTQYF. In nucleotides, the CDR3 is TGCGCCAGCAGCCAAGGTCTCGGTCGGACTCCTCGGACCCAGTACTTC.

The V and J genes are TRBV30 and TRBJ2-1, with 10 bases fitting TRBD1. The germline CDR1 and CDR2 sequences are GTSNPN and SVGIG (reference sequence). Losses at the gene ends were 8 bases for V and 5 bases for J; bases not matched to a gene: 3. The CDR3 is 12 residues long. CDR3 in amino acids: CAGTGVDNEQFF. CDR3 coding DNA: TGTGCCGGGACAGGGGTCGACAATGAGCAGTTCTTC.

This clone was found once. The V gene is TRBV30, the J gene TRBJ1-1, with D unclear. Germline V lookup: CDR1 GTSNPN, CDR2 SVGIG (reference sequence). The CDR3 consists of 18 residues. Between the trimmed V and J ends, which lost 2 bases and 4 bases, there was a span of 26 bases. The CDR3: CAWSSLIFTEPLGTEAFF. The CDR3 coding sequence is TGTGCCTGGAGTTCCCTAATTTTTACCGAGCCACTCGGCACTGAAGCTTTCTTT.

This clone appeared a single time. V and J are TRBV30 and TRBJ1-2; 10 bases line up with TRBD1. Trimming at V came to 3 bases and at J to 4 bases, leaving 11 bases not matched to a gene. CDR1 is GTSNPN, CDR2 SVGIG, per germline (reference sequence). The CDR3 loop spans 16 amino acids. As DNA, the CDR3 is TGTGCCTGGAGCGGACAGGGGGTTAATCTACGCTATGGCTACACCTTC. Residues: CAWSGQGVNLRYGYTF.